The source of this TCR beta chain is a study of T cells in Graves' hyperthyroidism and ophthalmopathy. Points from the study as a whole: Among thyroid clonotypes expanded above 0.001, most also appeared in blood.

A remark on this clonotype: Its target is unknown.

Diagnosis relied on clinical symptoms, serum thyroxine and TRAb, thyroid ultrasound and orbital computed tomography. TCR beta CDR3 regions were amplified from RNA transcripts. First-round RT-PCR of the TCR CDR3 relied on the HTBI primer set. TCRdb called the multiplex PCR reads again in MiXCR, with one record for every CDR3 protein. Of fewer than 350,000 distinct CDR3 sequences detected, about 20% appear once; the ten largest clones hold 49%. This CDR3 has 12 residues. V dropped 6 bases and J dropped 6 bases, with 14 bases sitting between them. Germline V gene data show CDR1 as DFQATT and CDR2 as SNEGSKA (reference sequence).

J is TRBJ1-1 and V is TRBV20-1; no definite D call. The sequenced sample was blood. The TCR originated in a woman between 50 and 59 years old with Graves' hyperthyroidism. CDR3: CSATRQPSEAFF. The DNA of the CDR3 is TGCAGTGCCACTAGACAACCCTCTGAAGCTTTCTTT.